This T cell receptor (beta chain) was obtained from a study of shared clonotypes between healthy human individuals. This table comes from immunoSEQ multiplex PCR, and its TCRdb copy is limited to in-frame clones, with some not included. The data contain roughly 520,000 clones, roughly 95% of them singletons. The donors, all of them Caucasian adults, lived in Nashville, Tennessee. Germline lookup yields CDR1 SEHNR and CDR2 FQNEAQ (reference sequence). Trimming removed 6 bases from V and 4 bases from J, with 13 bases in between. The CDR3 has 14 amino acids. This clone has a single count. The chain combines TRBV7-9 with TRBJ1-3; D possibly corresponds to TRBD1 (5 bases). The receptor comes from a woman aged 30 to 39 in good health. Specimen: naive CD4+ T cells sorted from blood. Subset described: CD45RA+ positively selected. The chain's CDR3 is CASSPGTTGNTIYF. CDR3 DNA sequence: TGTGCCAGCAGTCCCGGGACGACAGGAAACACCATATATTTT.